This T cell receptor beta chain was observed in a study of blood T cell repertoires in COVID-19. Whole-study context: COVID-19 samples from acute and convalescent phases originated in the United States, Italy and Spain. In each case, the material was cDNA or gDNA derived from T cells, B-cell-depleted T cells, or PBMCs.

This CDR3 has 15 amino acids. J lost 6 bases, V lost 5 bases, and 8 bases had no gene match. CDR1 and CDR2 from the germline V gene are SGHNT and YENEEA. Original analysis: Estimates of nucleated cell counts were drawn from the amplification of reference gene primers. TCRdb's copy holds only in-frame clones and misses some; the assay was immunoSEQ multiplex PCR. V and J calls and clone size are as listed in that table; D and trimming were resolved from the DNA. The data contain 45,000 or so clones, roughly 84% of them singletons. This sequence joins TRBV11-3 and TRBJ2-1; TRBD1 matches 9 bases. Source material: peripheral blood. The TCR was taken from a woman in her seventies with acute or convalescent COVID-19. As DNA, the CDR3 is TGTGCCAGCAGCCGGCCGGGACAGGGAGGCAATGAGCAGTTCTTC. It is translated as CASSRPGQGGNEQFF.